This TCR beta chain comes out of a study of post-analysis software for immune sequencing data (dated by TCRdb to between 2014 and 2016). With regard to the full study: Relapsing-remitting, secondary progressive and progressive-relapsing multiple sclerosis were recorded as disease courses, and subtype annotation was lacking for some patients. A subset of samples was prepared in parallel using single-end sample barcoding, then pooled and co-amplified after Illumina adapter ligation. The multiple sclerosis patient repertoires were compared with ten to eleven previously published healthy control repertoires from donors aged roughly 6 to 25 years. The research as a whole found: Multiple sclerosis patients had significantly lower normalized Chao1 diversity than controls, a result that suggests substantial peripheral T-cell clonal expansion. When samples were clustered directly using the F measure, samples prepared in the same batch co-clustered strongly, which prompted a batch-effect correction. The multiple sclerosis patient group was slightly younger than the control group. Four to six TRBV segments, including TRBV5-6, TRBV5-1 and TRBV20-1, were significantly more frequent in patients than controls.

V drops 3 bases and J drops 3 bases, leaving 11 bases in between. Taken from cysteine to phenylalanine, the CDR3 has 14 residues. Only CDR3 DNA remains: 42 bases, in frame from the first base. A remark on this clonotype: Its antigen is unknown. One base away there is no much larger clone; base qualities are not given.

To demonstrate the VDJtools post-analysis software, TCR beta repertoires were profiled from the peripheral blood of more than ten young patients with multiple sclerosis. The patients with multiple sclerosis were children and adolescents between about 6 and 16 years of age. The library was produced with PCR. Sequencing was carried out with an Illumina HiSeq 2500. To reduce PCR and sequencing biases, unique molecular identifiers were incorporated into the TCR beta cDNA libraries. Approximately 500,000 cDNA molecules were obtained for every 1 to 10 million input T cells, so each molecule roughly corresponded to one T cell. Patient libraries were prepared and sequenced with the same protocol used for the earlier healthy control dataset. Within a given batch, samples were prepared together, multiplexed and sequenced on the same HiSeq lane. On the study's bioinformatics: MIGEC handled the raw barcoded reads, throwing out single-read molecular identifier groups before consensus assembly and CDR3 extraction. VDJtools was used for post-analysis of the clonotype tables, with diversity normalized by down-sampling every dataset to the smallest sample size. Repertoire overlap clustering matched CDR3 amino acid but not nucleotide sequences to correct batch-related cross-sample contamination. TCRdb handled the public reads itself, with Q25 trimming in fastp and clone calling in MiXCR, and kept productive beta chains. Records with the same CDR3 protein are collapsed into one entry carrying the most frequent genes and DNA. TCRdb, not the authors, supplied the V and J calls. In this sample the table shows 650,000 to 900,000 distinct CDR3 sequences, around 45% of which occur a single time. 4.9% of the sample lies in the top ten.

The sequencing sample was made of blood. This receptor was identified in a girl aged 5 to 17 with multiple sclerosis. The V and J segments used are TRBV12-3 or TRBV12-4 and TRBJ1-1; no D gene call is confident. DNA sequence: TGTGCCAGCAGTTTCGGGCAGCCGGACACTGAAGCTTTCTTT. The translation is CASSFGQPDTEAFF.